This T cell receptor (beta chain) was recorded in a study of T cell changes during pregnancy in multiple sclerosis. A single count supports this clone. V trimming: 6 bases; J trimming: 4 bases; junction bases outside the gene matches: 17. There are 18 residues in the CDR3. Germline CDR1 SNHLY, CDR2 FYNNEI. The data were produced by immunoSEQ multiplex PCR, yet TCRdb's version contains in-frame clones alone and is incomplete. The sample consists of about 48,000 clones, about 93% of them appearing once. The sequence derives from a female donor with multiple sclerosis, enrolled in a pregnancy study. The chain combines TRBV2 with TRBJ1-1; 10 nucleotides agree with TRBD1. The sample consisted of CD4+ T cells from peripheral blood mononuclear cells, taken in the first trimester of pregnancy. In nucleotides, the CDR3 is TGTGCCAGCAGGAAAAGACAGGGGGCGCCGGATCGAGCCACTGAAGCTTTCTTT. This gives the protein CASRKRQGAPDRATEAFF.